A single sample is the source of the 18 T cell receptor beta chains below, sequenced in a study of response to subunit inactivated influenza vaccine. In TCRdb, the RT-PCR reads were re-called with MiXCR into one record per CDR3 protein. Seen here are around 760,000 distinct CDR3 sequences, approximately 15% observed once, and the top ten hold approximately 6.5%. Source: PBMCs from blood, taken 14 to 15 days before vaccination. All receptors come from a man aged 45 to 65 who received an inactivated influenza vaccine.

In its sample, this clonotype was seen many times. The chain combines TRBV9 with TRBJ2-1; D ambiguous. CDR3 length: 13 amino acids. V shed 5 bases and J shed 4 bases, with 10 bases lying between them. CDR1 and CDR2 from the germline V gene are SGDLS and YYNGEE. CDR3 nucleotide sequence: TGTGCCAGCAGTGTCGCAGGATACAATGAGCAGTTCTTC. Its translation is CASSVAGYNEQFF.

The genes are TRBV20-1 and TRBJ1-2, with D hard to call. V lost 6 bases, J lost 0 bases, and 14 bases lay in between. This CDR3 has 14 residues. From germline, CDR1 is DFQATT and CDR2 SNEGSKA (reference sequence). In DNA form, the CDR3 reads TGCAGTGCCTCAAGGAGGAGAGCTAACTATGGCTACACCTTC. As protein: CSASRRRANYGYTF.

This clonotype was picked up a small number of times. The chain recombines TRBV6-5 with TRBJ2-7; 8 nucleotides match TRBD1. Germline V CDR1 and CDR2: MNHEY, SVGAGI. CDR3 length: 14 residues. Trimming took 0 bases from V and 6 from J; bases not matched to a gene: 4. The CDR3 bases are TGTGCCAGCAGTTACTCAGACAGGGGATTCGAGCAGTACTTC. Translated: CASSYSDRGFEQYF.

This clonotype was picked up a small number of times. The rearrangement uses TRBV7-2 and TRBJ2-1; D call uncertain. This CDR3 is 14 amino acids long. Looked up from germline, CDR1 is SGHTA and CDR2 is FQGNSA. Deletions cut 1 base from V and 3 bases from J, with 7 bases between. CDR3 sequence (DNA): TGTGCCAGCAGCTTAGAACTGCTCTACAATGAGCAGTTCTTC. This translates into CASSLELLYNEQFF. Based on the CDR3 plus reference TRBV7-2 and TRBJ2-1, the full variable domain is GAGVSQSPSNKVTEKGKDVELRCDPISGHTALYWYRQSLGQGLEFLIYFQGNSAPDKSGLPSDRFSAERTGGSVSTLTIQRTQQEDSAVYLCASSLELLYNEQFFGPGTRLTVL.

This clonotype has more than one count but fewer than ten. The rearrangement links TRBV9 to TRBJ1-5; D remains ambiguous. CDR1 and CDR2 from the germline V gene are SGDLS and YYNGEE. The CDR3 extends over 15 amino acids. Trimming left V 4 bases short and J 5 bases short, with 16 bases between. The CDR3 nucleotides read TGTGCCAGCAGCCCGACTCAGAGCCCGTATCAGCCCCAGCATTTT. Translated, it gives CASSPTQSPYQPQHF.

This clonotype was found a few times. The chain joins TRBV20-1 to TRBJ2-3; D perhaps matches TRBD2 (5 bases). V was pared by 7 bases and J by 3 bases, with 14 bases between. The CDR3 sequence is 13 residues long. From germline, CDR1 is DFQATT and CDR2 SNEGSKA (reference sequence). The CDR3 protein is CSVAPGSTDTQYF. The CDR3 DNA sequence: TGCAGTGTCGCGCCGGGGTCGACAGATACGCAGTATTTT.

The chain uses TRBV19 and TRBJ1-2; D is undetermined. This CDR3 region has 16 residues. V was clipped by 5 bases and J by 4 bases, with 20 bases between them. The germline V gene encodes CDR1 LNHDA and CDR2 SQIVND (reference sequence). The CDR3 here is CASSRWEGSKVYGYTF. Written as DNA, the CDR3 is TGTGCCAGTAGTCGATGGGAGGGATCCAAGGTCTATGGCTACACCTTC. Filled out from reference TRBV19 and TRBJ1-2, the complete variable domain reads DGGITQSPKYLFRKEGQNVTLSCEQNLNHDAMYWYRQDPGQGLRLIYYSQIVNDFQKGDIAEGYSVSREKKESFPLTVTSAQKNPTAFYLCASSRWEGSKVYGYTFGSGTRLTVV.

The J gene is TRBJ1-2, the V gene TRBV7-9; D unclear. Trimming took 5 bases from V and 9 from J, leaving 25 bases between them. The CDR3 length is 16 residues. Germline values: CDR1 SEHNR, CDR2 FQNEAQ (reference sequence). CDR3 in DNA: TGTGCCAGCAGCATCGGAGGGAGCAAATTTGGTGTGAGCTACACCTTC. Residues: CASSIGGSKFGVSYTF.

This clonotype showed up many times. The V and J genes are TRBV28 and TRBJ2-1; TRBD2 matches 12 bases. This CDR3 comprises 17 residues. The trim removed 2 bases at V and 7 bases at J, leaving 9 bases unmatched. CDR1 MDHEN and CDR2 SYDVKM come from the germline V gene. The CDR3, as DNA: TGTGCCAGCAGTTTAGGACTAGCGGGGATCCTAGGGAATGAGCAGTTCTTC. This encodes CASSLGLAGILGNEQFF.

This clonotype was counted only a few times. The chain links TRBV20-1 to TRBJ2-3, with 11 bases aligning to TRBD1. Germline CDR1 is DFQATT and CDR2 is SNEGSKA (reference sequence). Trimming took 3 bases from V and 3 from J; bases not matched to a gene: 8. This CDR3 has 16 amino acids. This CDR3 is CSASYGTGGRTDTQYF. The CDR3 DNA reads as TGCAGTGCTAGTTACGGGACAGGGGGAAGGACAGATACGCAGTATTTT.

The chain couples TRBV4-1 to TRBJ1-6; D unresolved. Germline V gives CDR1 MGHRA, CDR2 YSYEKL. The CDR3 spans 14 residues. Between the trimmed V and J ends, which lost 2 bases and 18 bases, there was a span of 20 bases. CDR3 in amino acids: CASSQPGYSWGYHF. CDR3 in DNA: TGCGCCAGCAGCCAACCCGGGTACTCCTGGGGTTACCACTTT.

This clonotype came up a few times. The chain employs TRBV5-1 and TRBJ2-3; 10 bases agree with TRBD2. Germline V CDR1 and CDR2: SGHRS, YFSETQ. CDR3 length: 15 residues. Germline trimming cut 1 base from V and 6 bases from J; bases unmatched to any gene: 5. CDR3 region: CASSLRASGGDTQYF. The CDR3, as DNA: TGCGCCAGCAGCTTGAGGGCTAGCGGGGGTGATACGCAGTATTTT.

This clonotype was seen a few times. The V and J genes are TRBV2 and TRBJ2-3; D might be TRBD2 (5 bases). The V gene's germline CDR1 is SNHLY and CDR2 FYNNEI. Between the trimmed V and J ends, which lost 3 bases and 4 bases, there was a span of 17 bases. The CDR3 runs 16 residues. The CDR3 is CASSDGAARGPDTQYF. Written as DNA, the CDR3 is TGTGCCAGCAGTGATGGAGCGGCAAGAGGCCCAGATACGCAGTATTTT.

This clonotype showed up many times. The CDR3 nucleotides read TGCGCCAGCAGCCCAACCGGGACAGGTTTAGAGACCCAGTACTTC. Protein sequence: CASSPTGTGLETQYF. V gene TRBV5-1 combines with J gene TRBJ2-5, with 8 bases lining up with TRBD1. CDR3 length: 15 amino acids. Germline V gene lookup returns CDR1 SGHRS and CDR2 YFSETQ. The trim removed 4 bases at V and 4 bases at J, leaving 9 bases unmatched.

This clonotype has only one observation. The V gene is TRBV2, the J gene TRBJ2-7; TRBD1 agrees at 9 bases. The CDR3 consists of 14 residues. Germline V gene sequence: CDR1 SNHLY, CDR2 FYNNEI. V gave up 9 bases and J gave up 0 bases; unmatched junction bases: 6. As DNA, the CDR3 is TGTGCCAGTAATGACAGGGGGAGCTCCTACGAGCAGTACTTC. Amino acids: CASNDRGSSYEQYF.

The rearrangement joins TRBV28 to TRBJ2-1; 9 bases line up with TRBD1. Germline CDR1 and CDR2: MDHEN and SYDVKM. V lost 6 bases and J lost 6; bases outside the gene matches: 9. This CDR3 spans 15 amino acids. This chain's CDR3 is CASRVGTGIINEQFF. The CDR3 region has the DNA TGTGCCAGCAGAGTCGGGACAGGGATTATCAATGAGCAGTTCTTC.

On this clonotype itself: Relative to the germline gene, one junction end is altered; a read error may explain this. The J gene is TRBJ2-7, the V gene TRBV3-1; weak D call: TRBD2 (5 bases). Germline assignment: CDR1 LGHDT and CDR2 YNNKEL (reference sequence). The CDR3 consists of 14 residues. CDR3 sequence (DNA): TGTGCCAGCTGCCAAGGAGGCGGGTTCTACGAGCAGTACTTC. Translated: CASCQGGGFYEQYF.

A few counts support this clonotype. DNA of the CDR3: TGCAGTGCCCCTCGGGCCTCGGATGAGCAGTTCTTC. Protein product: CSAPRASDEQFF. The chain uses TRBV20-1 and TRBJ2-1; D unresolved. With 6 bases removed from V and 8 bases from J, the gap between germline ends came to 14 bases. The CDR3 length is 12 residues. Germline-derived CDR1 and CDR2 are DFQATT and SNEGSKA (reference sequence).